The clone carrying this T cell receptor beta chain has at least ten counts. The antigen is undetermined. Other DNA sequences of this sample code for an identical CDR3. Assay: immunoSEQ multiplex PCR; the TCRdb copy retains only in-frame clones and omits some. The sample records 110,000 or so clones, under 70% being singletons. The record originates from a study of cytotoxic CD8 clonotypes in ibrutinib-treated CLL. This CDR3 has 15 amino acids. Deletions cut 0 bases from V and 4 bases from J, with 11 bases between. The germline V gene has CDR1 SGDLS and CDR2 YYNGEE. Study results and caveats: There were few public clonotypes, and on treatment they contracted or stayed stable.

Sample: PBMCs, taken after 24 months of ibrutinib treatment. The TCR sequence derives from a human donor with chronic lymphocytic leukemia. The chain uses TRBV9 and TRBJ2-1; possibly TRBD1 or TRBD2 for D (5 bases each). Here the CDR3 reads CASSVVGTGYNEQFF. The CDR3 DNA sequence: TGTGCCAGCAGCGTAGTTGGGACGGGGTACAATGAGCAGTTCTTC.